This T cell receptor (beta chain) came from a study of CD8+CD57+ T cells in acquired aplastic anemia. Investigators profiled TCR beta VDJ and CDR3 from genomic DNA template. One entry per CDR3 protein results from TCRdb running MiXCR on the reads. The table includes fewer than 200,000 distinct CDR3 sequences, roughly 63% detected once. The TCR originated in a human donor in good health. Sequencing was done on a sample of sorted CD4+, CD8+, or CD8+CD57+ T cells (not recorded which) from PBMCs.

CDR3: CASSIRQGAYEQYF. The CDR3 DNA follows: TGCGCCAGCAGCATTCGACAGGGGGCATACGAGCAGTACTTC. The rearrangement uses TRBV5-1 and TRBJ2-7; 10 bases align to TRBD1. V lost 4 bases, J lost 4 bases, and 5 bases stayed unmatched. The germline CDR1 and CDR2 sequences are SGHRS and YFSETQ. The CDR3 spans 14 residues.